Detailed here is one T cell receptor (beta chain). These data originate in a study of blood T cell repertoires in COVID-19. Across the study: Samples came from the United States, Italy and Spain, spanning acute and convalescent COVID-19. Sample material is recorded as cDNA or gDNA derived from T cells, B-cell-depleted T cells, or PBMCs.

This CDR3 has 12 amino acids. Trimming pared 5 bases from V and 8 bases from J, leaving 13 bases between. Per the authors' pipeline: Nucleated cell number was recorded as an estimate derived from reference gene primer amplification. Repertoires were generated with immunoSEQ multiplex PCR, while TCRdb's copy carries only in-frame clones and drops some. The V and J calls and clone size were taken over from that table, and D and trimming were inferred from the DNA. There are 190,000 or so clones in the sample; around 91% occur only once, and 0.55% to 0.8% lies in the top ten. This TCR came from a man aged 45 to 65 with acute or convalescent COVID-19. The chain recombines TRBV12-3 or TRBV12-4 with TRBJ2-7, with D possibly TRBD2 on 5 matching bases. The material sequenced was peripheral blood. CDR3 amino acids: CASSPGMTKQYF. DNA of the CDR3: TGTGCCAGCAGTCCCGGGATGACCAAGCAGTACTTC.